Listed below are T cell receptor beta chains from one sample, sequenced in a study of cytomegalovirus exposure and HLA in healthy donors. This table comes from immunoSEQ multiplex PCR, and its TCRdb copy is limited to in-frame clones, with some not included. The sample carries 170,000 or so clones, under 90% recorded once. Material for sequencing was PBMCs. The receptors here all came from a man between 18 and 35 years old in good health and CMV-seronegative. The CDR3 runs from the conserved cysteine through the conserved F or W. D genes are given only for firm matches. Part of the rows lack a size; the others show once, few, many or a class for expanded clones.

d_call,v_call,clone_size,j_call,cdr3_nt,cdr3_aa
-,TRBV19,-,TRBJ1-3,TGTGCCAGTAGTATAGGCTTTGGACGGGACTCTAGAAACACCATATATTTT,CASSIGFGRDSRNTIYF
-,TRBV5-5,-,TRBJ2-7,TGTGCCAGCAGCGGCGAAGGAAGGTGGAGTTACGAGCAGTACTTC,CASSGEGRWSYEQYF
-,TRBV4-1,-,TRBJ1-5,TGCGCCAGCAGCCATTTTGCCAGGGGAAGCAATCAGCCCCAGCATTTT,CASSHFARGSNQPQHF
-,TRBV28,-,TRBJ1-5,TGTGCCAGCAGTTTATGGGGCATAAGCAATCAGCCCCAGCATTTT,CASSLWGISNQPQHF
TRBD1,TRBV6-1,-,TRBJ1-4,TGTGCCAGCAGTGAAGCGGCGACAGGGGGTAATGAAAAACTGTTTTTT,CASSEAATGGNEKLFF
-,TRBV20-1,-,TRBJ2-1,TGCAGTGCTAGAGCAAACAATGAGCAGTTCTTC,CSARANNEQFF
-,TRBV30,once,TRBJ2-3,TGTGCCTGGAGGACGGCAGGGGCCACAGATACGCAGTATTTT,CAWRTAGATDTQYF
TRBD1,TRBV7-9,-,TRBJ2-1,TGTTCCAGCAGCTTTATACAGGGGGGCTCCTACAATGAGCAGTTCTTC,CSSSFIQGGSYNEQFF
-,TRBV6-1,-,TRBJ1-6,TGTGCCAGCAGTTCGATACAGGGTCATAATTCACCCCTCCACTTT,CASSSIQGHNSPLHF
TRBD2,TRBV6-5,-,TRBJ2-3,TGTGCCAGCACCGGCCCGGGACTAGCCCCAGATACGCAGTATTTT,CASTGPGLAPDTQYF
-,TRBV27,-,TRBJ2-7,TGTGCCAGCAGTTTATCGGGCAGTGCCTACGAGCAGTACTTC,CASSLSGSAYEQYF
-,TRBV7-9,-,TRBJ2-7,TGTGCCAGCAGCCCCCGGGGGAATCAGCGAGACGAGCAGTACTTC,CASSPRGNQRDEQYF
-,TRBV4-3,-,TRBJ2-5,TGCGCCAGCAGCCAAGATCTCGCCACGGGAGAGACCCAGTACTTC,CASSQDLATGETQYF
TRBD2,TRBV27,few,TRBJ2-5,TGTGCCAGCAGTAAATTAGCGGGGGGGCCCCAAGAGACCCAGTACTTC,CASSKLAGGPQETQYF
-,TRBV28,-,TRBJ1-4,TGTGCCAGCAGTAGGGGCATCAATGAAAAACTGTTTTTT,CASSRGINEKLFF
TRBD1,TRBV6-1,-,TRBJ1-3,TGTGCCAGCAGTGAGACAGGGGTATATGGAAACACCATATATTTT,CASSETGVYGNTIYF
-,TRBV7-2,-,TRBJ2-1,TGTGCCAGCAGCTACACAGGGAGCTCCTACAATGAGCAGTTCTTC,CASSYTGSSYNEQFF
TRBD1,TRBV11-1,-,TRBJ2-1,TGTGCCAGCAGCTTATTCGCAGGGGGCGCACCTGGCAATGAGCAGTTCTTC,CASSLFAGGAPGNEQFF
TRBD1,TRBV5-1,-,TRBJ2-1,TGCGCCAGCAGCTCCTACAGGGGCAATGAGCAGTTCTTC,CASSSYRGNEQFF
TRBD1,TRBV29-1,-,TRBJ2-1,TGCAGCGGGAGGGGGGGACAGGGGGCGGATGAGCAGTTCTTC,CSGRGGQGADEQFF
-,TRBV10-3,few,TRBJ1-5,TGTGCCATCAGTGAGTCGGAGGGACGAGGGCCCCAGCATTTT,CAISESEGRGPQHF
-,TRBV5-6,-,TRBJ1-2,TGTGCCAGCAGCTTGAGGGGGGGTTATGGCTACACCTTC,CASSLRGGYGYTF
-,TRBV6-1,-,TRBJ2-7,TGTGCCAGCAGTGAACTGTGGCGAAGGCTTCTTAGGGTCCCAGGGTCCGACGAGCAGTACTTC,CASSELWRRLLRVPGSDEQYF
TRBD1,TRBV7-9,-,TRBJ1-4,TGTTCCAGCAGCTCCAGTGGGATGACAGGGGGTTATAATGAAAAACTGTTTTTT,CSSSSSGMTGGYNEKLFF
-,TRBV7-6,-,TRBJ2-3,TGTGCCAGCAGCCACCAGGCGCGGAGGCTAGAGCAGTATTTT,CASSHQARRLEQYF
TRBD2,TRBV11-3,-,TRBJ2-2,TGTGCCAGCAGGGGCGGACTAGCGGGAGGGATCGGGGAGCTGTTTTTT,CASRGGLAGGIGELFF
-,TRBV11-3,-,TRBJ2-3,TGTGCCAGCAGCTCGACAGCTAGCACAGATACGCAGTATTTT,CASSSTASTDTQYF
-,TRBV6-5,few,TRBJ2-5,TGTGCCAGCAGTTACTCCGGGGGAGAGACCCAGTACTTC,CASSYSGGETQYF
TRBD1,TRBV10-3,-,TRBJ2-1,TGTGCCATCAGTGACCCGGGACAGGACTCCTACAATGAGCAGTTCTTC,CAISDPGQDSYNEQFF
TRBD1,TRBV5-6,-,TRBJ2-7,TGTGCCAGCAGCTTTGGACAGGGGAGGGTCGAGCAGTACTTC,CASSFGQGRVEQYF
-,TRBV29-1,-,TRBJ1-5,TGCAGCGTTGAAGATCGGGGGGCGGGCAATCAGCCCCAGCATTTT,CSVEDRGAGNQPQHF
-,TRBV12-5,-,TRBJ1-1,TGTGCTAGTGGTTTCCACGGAGGTGAAGCGAGGAACACTGAGGCTTTCTTT,CASGFHGGEARNTEAFF